This is a list of T cell receptor beta chains from one sample in a study of CD8 T cells in ankylosing spondylitis. TCRdb itself ran the 5' RACE reads through MiXCR, one entry per CDR3 protein. The sample holds hundreds of thousands of distinct CDR3 sequences; roughly 24% are singletons and the top ten take just over 6.5%. The sequenced sample consisted of blood, either unsorted or a sorted T cell fraction (not recorded which). The receptors here all came from a male donor with ankylosing spondylitis or in good health (not recorded which). Both conserved end residues are part of each CDR3. A D gene is named only where the DNA matches it firmly. Clone size is not always given. Where it is, it says once, few, many or a class for expanded clones.

V gene	clone size	D gene	J gene	CDR3 DNA	CDR3 protein
TRBV24-1	NA	NA	TRBJ1-4	TGTGCCGCCTCCGGGCCGACGGAAAAACTGTTTTTT	CAASGPTEKLFF
TRBV4-3	NA	NA	TRBJ2-7	TGCGCCAGCAGCCAAGAAAGGACAGAGGGGTACGAGCAGTACTTC	CASSQERTEGYEQYF
TRBV25-1	NA	NA	TRBJ1-3	TGTGCCAGCAGTTCCTCCACGGGAAACACCATATATTTT	CASSSSTGNTIYF
TRBV20-1	NA	NA	TRBJ2-3	TGCAGTGCTAGGGAGCGGGTTACAGATACGCAGTATTTT	CSARERVTDTQYF
TRBV7-8	many	NA	TRBJ2-5	TGTGCCAGCAGCTTAGTCGTCCAGCGGGTAGACGAGACCCAGTACTTC	CASSLVVQRVDETQYF
TRBV5-6	NA	NA	TRBJ2-3	TGTGCCAGCAGCCCGGACCCCCCGAGCGGTGGTACGCAGTATTTT	CASSPDPPSGGTQYF
TRBV3-1	NA	NA	TRBJ2-3	TGTGCCAGCAGCCAAGATCGTGGTGGGAGAGGTACAGATACGCAGTATTTT	CASSQDRGGRGTDTQYF
TRBV6-1	NA	NA	TRBJ1-1	TGTGCCAGCAGACAACTACATCTGGGGGGGGACTCTGAAGCTTTCTTT	CASRQLHLGGDSEAFF
TRBV6-5	many	TRBD1	TRBJ1-1	TGTGCCAGCAGTACTCGACAGGGGCTCGGCACTGAAGCTTTCTTT	CASSTRQGLGTEAFF
TRBV7-6	NA	TRBD1	TRBJ2-5	TGTGCCAGCAGCCCACAGGGGGGACGGGAAGAGACCCAGTACTTC	CASSPQGGREETQYF
TRBV5-1	many	NA	TRBJ2-6	TGCGCCAGCAGCTTGGCTGGTCCTGGGGCCAACGTCCTGACTTTC	CASSLAGPGANVLTF
TRBV20-1	NA	NA	TRBJ2-7	TGCAGTGCTAAGGCGCAGGGCTGGGGTTACGAGCAGTACTTC	CSAKAQGWGYEQYF
TRBV20-1	few	NA	TRBJ2-7	TGCAGTGCTAGAGATGGATTCGCCTACGAGCAGTACTTC	CSARDGFAYEQYF
TRBV10-2	NA	NA	TRBJ2-6	TGCGCCAGCACCGACAACTCTGGGGCCAACGTCCTGACTTTC	CASTDNSGANVLTF
TRBV27	NA	NA	TRBJ2-3	TGTGCCAGCAGTCTAAAACCCGGATGGGGCACAGATACGCAGTATTTT	CASSLKPGWGTDTQYF
TRBV29-1	many	TRBD2	TRBJ2-4	TGCAGCGGGGGACTAGTGGGAGACATTCAGTACTTC	CSGGLVGDIQYF
TRBV6-1	many	NA	TRBJ1-1	TGTGCCAGCAGTGCGCAGGGTTTGGTTGAAGCTTTCTTT	CASSAQGLVEAFF
TRBV20-1	NA	NA	TRBJ2-7	TGCAGTGCTAGAAACTGGCCAGAGCAGTACTTC	CSARNWPEQYF
TRBV20-1	NA	NA	TRBJ2-3	TGCAGTGCTAGAGATCTCTCGACTATCGGATTTGCAGATACGCAGTATTTT	CSARDLSTIGFADTQYF
TRBV4-3	many	NA	TRBJ1-5	TGCGCCAGCAGCCAAGGCGGTAAAGGGGGGCATCAGCCCCAGCATTTT	CASSQGGKGGHQPQHF
TRBV29-1	many	NA	TRBJ2-2	TGCAGCGTTGCACCAACACGCACCGGGGAGCTGTTTTTT	CSVAPTRTGELFF
TRBV9	many	NA	TRBJ2-7	TGTGCCAGCAGCCCCCAGGGCGCGAGCTCCTACGAGCAGTACTTC	CASSPQGASSYEQYF
TRBV20-1	few	NA	TRBJ1-3	TGCAGTGCTAGAGAAACTTCTGGAAACACCATATATTTT	CSARETSGNTIYF
TRBV20-1	many	NA	TRBJ1-5	TGCAGTGCTTCGGGACCTTATAGCAATCAGCCCCAGCATTTT	CSASGPYSNQPQHF
TRBV7-2	NA	TRBD2	TRBJ2-7	TGTGCCAGCAGCCCCCCGGGACTAGTGGGCTACGAGCAGTACTTC	CASSPPGLVGYEQYF
TRBV19	many	TRBD1	TRBJ2-7	TGTGCCAGTAGTATAAGTATCTTCTGGGACAGGGGCCACGGCGAGCAGTACTTC	CASSISIFWDRGHGEQYF
TRBV11-2	few	NA	TRBJ1-4	TGTGCCAGCAGCGCCGGCGCGAAGGCAACTAATGAAAAACTGTTTTTT	CASSAGAKATNEKLFF
TRBV2	few	TRBD2	TRBJ2-1	TGTGCCAGCAGTGAAGGGCGGGAGGGAAATGAGCAGTTCTTC	CASSEGREGNEQFF
TRBV6-1	many	NA	TRBJ2-5	TGTGCCAGCAGGTGGACACTGTTGGGAGAGACCCAGTACTTC	CASRWTLLGETQYF
TRBV11-1	once	NA	TRBJ2-2	TGTGCCAGCAGCTTAATAGGGGACTTCACCGGGGAGCTGTTTTTT	CASSLIGDFTGELFF
TRBV5-1	many	NA	TRBJ1-6	TGCGCCAGCAGCTTACAGAGCACCAATTCACCCCTCCACTTT	CASSLQSTNSPLHF
TRBV5-1	NA	TRBD2	TRBJ2-1	TGCGCCAGCAGCTTGGTAGGCGGGAGTGTCCTTGATGAGCAGTTCTTC	CASSLVGGSVLDEQFF